Described below is a single TCR beta chain sequence and its context. Germline V gene lookup returns CDR1 MDHEN and CDR2 SYDVKM. The CDR3 has 16 residues. Between the trimmed V and J ends, which lost 1 base and 0 bases, there was a span of 10 bases. These data originate in a study of cytomegalovirus exposure and HLA in healthy donors. On the study more broadly: Membership in the Caucasian-associated ancestry cluster was found for 81% of 300 to 400 genotyped donors.

Primers: 60 Vbeta forward and 13 Jbeta reverse. The repertoire was sequenced with immunoSEQ multiplex PCR; TCRdb's copy has only in-frame clones and lacks some. The table includes 100,000 to 150,000 clones, roughly three quarters detected once. The sample comprised PBMCs. This sequence joins TRBV28 and TRBJ2-4; D is unclear. This TCR was sampled from a woman in her forties in good health and CMV-seronegative. CDR3 nucleotide sequence: TGTGCCAGCAGTTTATTAGATGGTCTAGCCAAAAACATTCAGTACTTC. It codes for CASSLLDGLAKNIQYF.